This is a list of T cell receptor beta chains from one sample in a study of regulatory T cells in long-lasting Graves disease. Via MiXCR, TCRdb re-called the multiplex PCR reads, giving one row per CDR3 protein. The table records about 450,000 distinct CDR3 sequences, 12% to 15% of them present only once. This same sample was also taken into another study, of T cells in Graves' hyperthyroidism and ophthalmopathy.

The sequencing here drew on peripheral blood mononuclear cells (PBMCs), taken at new diagnosis, from a patient treated with antithyroid drugs. The origin of the receptors is a woman between 50 and 59 years old with Graves disease. Each CDR3 is given with its conserved first and last residue. D genes are given only for firm matches. Not all rows give a size; the values are once, few, many and, for expanded clones, a class.

J gene,clone size,D gene,V gene,CDR3 protein,CDR3 DNA
TRBJ2-1,-,-,TRBV6-1,CASSEEGGYMYEQFF,TGTGCCAGCAGTGAGGAGGGAGGTTATATGTATGAGCAGTTCTTC
TRBJ2-3,few,TRBD1,TRBV24-1,CATSDLPGQGAGTQYF,TGTGCCACCAGTGATTTGCCGGGACAGGGGGCAGGTACGCAGTATTTT
TRBJ1-3,many,TRBD1,TRBV7-8,CATRTGGNTIYF,TGTGCCACCCGGACAGGGGGAAACACCATATATTTT
TRBJ2-1,once,-,TRBV30,CARSAYNEQFF,TGTGCCCGGAGTGCTTACAATGAGCAGTTCTTC
TRBJ2-3,few,-,TRBV20-1,CSAPEAGSGTDTQYF,TGCAGTGCTCCCGAAGCTGGATCGGGAACAGATACGCAGTATTTT
TRBJ1-1,many,TRBD1,TRBV12-3/TRBV12-4,CASSSRQGLNTEAFF,TGTGCCAGCAGTTCTAGACAGGGTCTGAACACTGAAGCTTTCTTT
TRBJ2-1,many,TRBD2,TRBV5-1,CASYDKTSGRRNEQFF,TGCGCCAGCTACGACAAAACTAGCGGGAGGAGGAATGAGCAGTTCTTC
TRBJ2-1,few,TRBD2,TRBV9,CASSVSLAGDIGYNEQFF,TGTGCCAGCAGCGTATCCCTAGCGGGAGACATCGGTTACAATGAGCAGTTCTTC
TRBJ2-3,few,-,TRBV18,CASSPFDPTVGTDTQYF,TGTGCCAGCTCACCCTTTGACCCAACCGTCGGCACAGATACGCAGTATTTT
TRBJ2-5,few,TRBD2,TRBV4-1,CASSQAGEGLETQYF,TGCGCCAGCAGCCAGGCGGGGGAGGGCCTTGAGACCCAGTACTTC
TRBJ2-1,many,-,TRBV27,CASRSFADEQFF,TGTGCCAGTAGGAGTTTCGCGGATGAGCAGTTCTTC
TRBJ1-5,many,TRBD1,TRBV5-1,CASSPDRGDQPQHF,TGCGCCAGCAGCCCGGACAGGGGAGATCAGCCCCAGCATTTT
TRBJ2-3,many,TRBD2,TRBV20-1,CSAHTPGGGAQDTQYF,TGCAGTGCACACACCCCCGGGGGGGGGGCGCAAGATACGCAGTATTTT
TRBJ2-1,many,-,TRBV6-5,CASSYGGAGYNEQFF,TGTGCCAGCAGTTACGGGGGGGCAGGATACAATGAGCAGTTCTTC